Described below is a single T cell receptor (beta chain) sequence and its context. With 4 bases removed from V and 2 bases from J, the gap between germline ends came to 12 bases. The CDR3 contains 15 residues. Germline CDR1 and CDR2: SGHVS and FQNEAQ. The data originate from a study of OX40 agonist ivuxolimab in advanced cancers. Assay used: immunoSEQ multiplex PCR; TCRdb lists only in-frame clones, some missing. The data contain approximately 64,000 clones, roughly 90% of them singletons. This TCR came from an adult with an advanced solid tumor such as melanoma, head and neck, liver or kidney cancer. The chain employs TRBV7-8 and TRBJ1-5; TRBD1 might be the D (5 bases). The specimen comprised CD4+ or CD8+ T cells sorted from blood, sampled in a trial of the OX40 agonist ivuxolimab. The CDR3 here is CASSYGTGGNQPQHF. CDR3 nucleotide sequence: TGTGCCAGCAGCTACGGGACGGGGGGCAATCAGCCCCAGCATTTT.